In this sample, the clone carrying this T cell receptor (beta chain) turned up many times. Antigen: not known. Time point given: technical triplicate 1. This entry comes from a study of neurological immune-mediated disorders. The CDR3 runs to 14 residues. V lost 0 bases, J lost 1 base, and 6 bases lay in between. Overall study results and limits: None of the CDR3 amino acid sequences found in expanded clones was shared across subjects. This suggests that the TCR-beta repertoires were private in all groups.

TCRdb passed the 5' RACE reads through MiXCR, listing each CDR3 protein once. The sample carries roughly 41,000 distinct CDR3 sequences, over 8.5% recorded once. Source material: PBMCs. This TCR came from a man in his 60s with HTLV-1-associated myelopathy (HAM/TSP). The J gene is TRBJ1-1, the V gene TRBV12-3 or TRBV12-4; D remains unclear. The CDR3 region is CASSLAGGNTEAFF. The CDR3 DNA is TGTGCCAGCAGTTTAGCAGGAGGGAACACTGAAGCTTTCTTT.